The T cell receptor (beta chain) described here comes from a study of T cell repertoires in cytomegalovirus infection. This CDR3 is 14 amino acids long. Looked up from germline, CDR1 is SGHTA and CDR2 is FQGTGA. V lost 2 bases and J 6 bases, leaving 11 bases between the germline ends. TCRdb reprocessed the reads with MiXCR, giving one entry per CDR3 protein. This sample carries some 900,000 distinct CDR3 sequences, approximately 29% of them seen once, and the ten largest clones take approximately 13%. Worth noting for this clonotype: Antigen: not known.

The specimen comprised cultured CD8+ T cells from PBMCs, sampled from culture after CMV antigen stimulation. This receptor was identified in a human donor in good health (CMV status not recorded). Some clones in this sample may be carry-over from other donors' samples. The V gene is TRBV7-3, the J gene TRBJ2-1; D is ambiguous. This CDR3 reads CASSLRPLPNEQFF. The CDR3 coding sequence is TGTGCCAGCAGCTTACGGCCCCTACCCAATGAGCAGTTCTTC. The variable domain in full, completed from reference TRBV7-3 and TRBJ2-1, reads GAGVSQTPSNKVTEKGKYVELRCDPISGHTALYWYRQSLGQGPEFLIYFQGTGAADDSGLPNDRFFAVRPEGSVSTLKIQRTERGDSAVYLCASSLRPLPNEQFFGPGTRLTVL.